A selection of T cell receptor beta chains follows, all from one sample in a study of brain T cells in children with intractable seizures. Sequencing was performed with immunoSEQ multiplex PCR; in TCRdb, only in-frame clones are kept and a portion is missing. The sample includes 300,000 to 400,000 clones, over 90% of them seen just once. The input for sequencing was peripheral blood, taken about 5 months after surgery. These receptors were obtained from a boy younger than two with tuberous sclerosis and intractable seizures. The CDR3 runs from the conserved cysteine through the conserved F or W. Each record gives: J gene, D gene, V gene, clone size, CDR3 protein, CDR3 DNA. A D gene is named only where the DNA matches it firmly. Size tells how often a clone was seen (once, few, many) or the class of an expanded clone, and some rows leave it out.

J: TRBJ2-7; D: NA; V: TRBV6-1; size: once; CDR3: CASSDLGRVSLGPYF; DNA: TGTGCCAGCAGTGATTTAGGCAGGGTTAGTTTGGGTCCGTACTTC
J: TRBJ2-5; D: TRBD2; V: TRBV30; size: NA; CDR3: CASFSTSGRRIQYF; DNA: TGTGCCTCCTTCTCAACTAGCGGGCGTAGAATCCAGTACTTC
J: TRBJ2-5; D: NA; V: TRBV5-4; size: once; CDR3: CASSDKPDSHLRETQYF; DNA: TGTGCCAGCAGCGACAAGCCGGACAGTCATCTTCGTGAGACCCAGTACTTC
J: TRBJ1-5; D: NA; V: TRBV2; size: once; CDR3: CASALGGNQPQHF; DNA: TGTGCCAGCGCTCTAGGGGGCAATCAGCCCCAGCATTTT
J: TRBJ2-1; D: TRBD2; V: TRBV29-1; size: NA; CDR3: CSVICSGSHDEQFF; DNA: TGCAGCGTCATCTGTAGCGGGAGTCACGATGAGCAGTTCTTC
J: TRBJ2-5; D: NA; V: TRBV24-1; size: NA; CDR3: CATSDQRKQETQYF; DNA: TGTGCCACCAGTGACCAGCGGAAACAAGAGACCCAGTACTTC
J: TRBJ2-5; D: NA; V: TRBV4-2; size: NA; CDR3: CASSQGPPGEETQYF; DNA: TGTGCCAGCAGCCAAGGCCCCCCCGGGGAGGAGACCCAGTACTTC
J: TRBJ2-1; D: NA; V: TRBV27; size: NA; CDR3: CASKMDSLSYNEQFF; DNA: TGTGCCAGCAAGATGGACAGCCTGTCCTACAATGAGCAGTTCTTC
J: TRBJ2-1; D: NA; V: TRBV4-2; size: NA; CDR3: CASSQVQGGARDEQFF; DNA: TGTGCCAGCAGCCAAGTTCAGGGGGGGGCCAGGGATGAGCAGTTCTTC
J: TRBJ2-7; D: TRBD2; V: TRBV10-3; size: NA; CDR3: CAISGGTSVSYEQYF; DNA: TGTGCCATCAGTGGTGGGACTAGTGTCTCCTACGAGCAGTACTTC
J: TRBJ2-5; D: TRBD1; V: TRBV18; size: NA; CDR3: CASSPWDSLQETQYF; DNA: TGTGCCAGCTCACCCTGGGACAGTCTCCAAGAGACCCAGTACTTC
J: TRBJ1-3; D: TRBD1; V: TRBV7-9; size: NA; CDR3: CASSDRERGNTIYF; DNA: TGTGCCAGCAGCGACAGGGAAAGGGGAAACACCATATATTTT
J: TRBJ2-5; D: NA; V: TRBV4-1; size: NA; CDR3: CASSGGNGETQYF; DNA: TGCGCCAGCAGCGGGGGCAATGGAGAGACCCAGTACTTC
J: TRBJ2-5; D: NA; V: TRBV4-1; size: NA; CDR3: CASSQVQRKAGETQYF; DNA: TGCGCCAGCAGCCAAGTGCAGCGTAAAGCAGGGGAGACCCAGTACTTC
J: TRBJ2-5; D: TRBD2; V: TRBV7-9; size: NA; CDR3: CASSLAVGRQSKETQYF; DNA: TGTGCCAGCAGCTTAGCGGTCGGGAGGCAGTCTAAAGAGACCCAGTACTTC
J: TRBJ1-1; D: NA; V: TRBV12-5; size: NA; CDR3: CASGLVITNQWNTEAFF; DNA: TGTGCTAGTGGTTTGGTAATAACCAATCAGTGGAACACTGAAGCTTTCTTT
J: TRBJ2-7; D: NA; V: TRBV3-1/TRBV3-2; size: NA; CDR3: CASSQAGTYEQYF; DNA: TGTGCCAGCAGCCAAGCCGGGACCTACGAGCAGTACTTC
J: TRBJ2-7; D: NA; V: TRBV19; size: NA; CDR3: CASSIVGVEGEQYF; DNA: TGTGCCAGTAGTATCGTGGGGGTCGAGGGCGAGCAGTACTTC
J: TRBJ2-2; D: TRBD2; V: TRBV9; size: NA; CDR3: CASSPGTSGRGTGELFF; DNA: TGTGCCAGCAGTCCCGGGACTAGCGGGAGAGGGACCGGGGAGCTGTTTTTT
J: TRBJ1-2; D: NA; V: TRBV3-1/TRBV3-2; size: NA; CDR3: CASSHRSGTKFAYGYTF; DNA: TGTGCCAGCAGCCATCGGAGCGGGACGAAATTTGCCTATGGCTACACCTTC
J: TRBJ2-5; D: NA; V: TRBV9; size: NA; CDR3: CASSVGTGLAGETQYF; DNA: TGTGCCAGCAGCGTTGGGACAGGGCTAGCGGGAGAGACCCAGTACTTC
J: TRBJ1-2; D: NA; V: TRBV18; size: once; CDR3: CASSPSADTLDGYTF; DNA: TGTGCCAGCTCCCCCTCAGCGGACACACTCGATGGCTACACCTTC
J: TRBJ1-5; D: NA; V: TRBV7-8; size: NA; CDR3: CASSQVGGGNQPQHF; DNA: TGTGCCAGCAGCCAGGTGGGAGGAGGCAATCAGCCCCAGCATTTT
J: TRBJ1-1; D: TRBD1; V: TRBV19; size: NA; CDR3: CASNWGPGGLREAFF; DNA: TGTGCCAGTAACTGGGGGCCAGGGGGCCTCCGTGAAGCTTTCTTT
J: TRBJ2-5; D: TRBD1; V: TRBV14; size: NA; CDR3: CASSQVPGQRETQYF; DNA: TGTGCCAGCAGCCAAGTGCCGGGACAGAGGGAGACCCAGTACTTC
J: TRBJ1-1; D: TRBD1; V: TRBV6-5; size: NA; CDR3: CASGQGRTEAFF; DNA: TGTGCCAGCGGACAGGGGCGCACTGAAGCTTTCTTT
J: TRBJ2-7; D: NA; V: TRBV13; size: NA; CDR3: CASSKHITGQYF; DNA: TGTGCCAGCAGCAAACACATAACCGGGCAGTACTTC
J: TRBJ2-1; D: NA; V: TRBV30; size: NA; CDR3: CAWSDDEQFF; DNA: TGTGCCTGGAGTGACGATGAGCAGTTCTTC
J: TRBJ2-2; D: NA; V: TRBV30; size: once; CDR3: CAWSGKVGELFF; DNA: TGTGCCTGGAGTGGTAAGGTTGGGGAGCTGTTTTTT
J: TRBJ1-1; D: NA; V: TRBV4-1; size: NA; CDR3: CASSQDSEAEAFF; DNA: TGCGCCAGCAGCCAAGACTCTGAGGCTGAAGCTTTCTTT
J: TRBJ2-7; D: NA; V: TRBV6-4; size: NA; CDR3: CASSDSLGGEQYF; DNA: TGTGCCAGCAGTGACTCGTTGGGCGGCGAGCAGTACTTC
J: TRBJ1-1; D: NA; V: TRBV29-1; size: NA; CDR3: CSADQGMNTEAFF; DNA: TGCAGCGCCGACCAGGGAATGAACACTGAAGCTTTCTTT
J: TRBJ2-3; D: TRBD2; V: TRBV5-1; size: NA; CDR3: CASSIGTSGGSDTQYF; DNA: TGCGCCAGCAGCATCGGGACTAGCGGGGGCTCAGATACGCAGTATTTT
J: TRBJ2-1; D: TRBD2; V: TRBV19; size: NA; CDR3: CASSILSGDYNEQFF; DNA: TGTGCCAGTAGTATTTTGAGCGGGGATTACAATGAGCAGTTCTTC
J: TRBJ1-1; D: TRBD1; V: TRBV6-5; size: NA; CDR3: CASSYLGQGATEAFF; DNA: TGTGCCAGCAGTTACCTGGGGCAGGGGGCCACTGAAGCTTTCTTT
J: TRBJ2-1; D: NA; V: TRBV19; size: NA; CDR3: CASSSDQSSYNEQFF; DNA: TGTGCCAGTAGTAGCGACCAGAGCTCCTACAATGAGCAGTTCTTC
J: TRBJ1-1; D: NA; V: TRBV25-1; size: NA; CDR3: CASSPDSSGEAFF; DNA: TGTGCCAGCAGTCCAGACAGCTCAGGTGAAGCTTTCTTT
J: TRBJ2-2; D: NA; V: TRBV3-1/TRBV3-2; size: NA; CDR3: CASSQVIKGSFGGNTGELFF; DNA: TGTGCCAGCAGCCAAGTTATTAAGGGCAGTTTCGGTGGGAACACCGGGGAGCTGTTTTTT
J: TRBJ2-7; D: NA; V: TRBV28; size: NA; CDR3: CASSTPLGYEQYF; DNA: TGTGCCAGCAGTACCCCTCTGGGGTACGAGCAGTACTTC
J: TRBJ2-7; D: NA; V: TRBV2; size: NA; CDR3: CASSEPESYEQYF; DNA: TGTGCCAGCAGTGAGCCGGAGTCCTACGAGCAGTACTTC
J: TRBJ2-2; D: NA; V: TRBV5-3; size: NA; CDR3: CAIGRGGTGELFF; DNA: TGTGCCATCGGCAGGGGAGGCACCGGGGAGCTGTTTTTT
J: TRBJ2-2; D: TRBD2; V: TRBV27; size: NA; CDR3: CASSIGLAGGPYTGELFF; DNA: TGTGCCAGCAGTATTGGACTAGCGGGGGGGCCGTACACCGGGGAGCTGTTTTTT
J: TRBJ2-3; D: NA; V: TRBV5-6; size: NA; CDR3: CASSLEAGESTDTQYF; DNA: TGTGCCAGCAGCTTGGAGGCAGGGGAAAGCACAGATACGCAGTATTTT
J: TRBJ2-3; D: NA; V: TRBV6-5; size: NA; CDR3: CASSYSTGLDTDTQYF; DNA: TGTGCCAGCAGTTACTCGACTGGACTTGACACAGATACGCAGTATTTT
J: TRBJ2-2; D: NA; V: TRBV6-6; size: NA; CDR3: CASSPGAGVISTGELFF; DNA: TGTGCCAGCAGTCCGGGGGCTGGGGTTATTAGCACCGGGGAGCTGTTTTTT
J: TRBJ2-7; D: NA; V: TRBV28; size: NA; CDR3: CASRPAWGPYEQYF; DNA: TGTGCCAGCAGACCCGCTTGGGGGCCCTACGAGCAGTACTTC
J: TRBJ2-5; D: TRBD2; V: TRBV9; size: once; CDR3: CASSVGLAGGKYQETQYF; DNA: TGTGCCAGCAGCGTAGGGCTAGCGGGGGGCAAATACCAAGAGACCCAGTACTTC
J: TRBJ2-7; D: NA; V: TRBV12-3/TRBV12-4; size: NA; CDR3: CASRFGGSYEQYF; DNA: TGTGCCAGCAGATTCGGAGGGTCCTACGAGCAGTACTTC
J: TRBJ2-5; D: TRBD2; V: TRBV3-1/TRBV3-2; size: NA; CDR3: CASSQDWGLAGGETQYF; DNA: TGTGCCAGCAGCCAAGATTGGGGACTAGCGGGAGGAGAGACCCAGTACTTC
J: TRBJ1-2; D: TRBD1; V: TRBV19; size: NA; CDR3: CASSIAGGDGYTF; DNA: TGTGCCAGTAGTATAGCAGGGGGTGATGGCTACACCTTC
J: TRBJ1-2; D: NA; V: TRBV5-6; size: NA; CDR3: CASSLWDGYTF; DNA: TGTGCCAGCAGCTTGTGGGACGGCTACACCTTC
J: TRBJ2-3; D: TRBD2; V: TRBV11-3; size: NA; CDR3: CASSLTGGGVTDTQYF; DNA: TGTGCCAGCAGCTTAACTGGCGGGGGGGTTACAGATACGCAGTATTTT
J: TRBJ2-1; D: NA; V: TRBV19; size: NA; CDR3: CASSQPYNEQFF; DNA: TGTGCCAGTTCGCAACCCTACAATGAGCAGTTCTTC
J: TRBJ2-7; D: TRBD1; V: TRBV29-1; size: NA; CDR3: CSVEDRAYEQYF; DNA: TGCAGCGTCGAGGACAGGGCCTACGAGCAGTACTTC
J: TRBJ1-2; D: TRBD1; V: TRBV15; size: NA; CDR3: CATTQGANYGYTF; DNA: TGTGCCACCACTCAGGGGGCTAACTATGGCTACACCTTC
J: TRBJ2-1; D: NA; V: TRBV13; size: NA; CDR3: CASREGKREQFF; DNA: TGTGCCAGCAGGGAGGGGAAGCGCGAGCAGTTCTTC
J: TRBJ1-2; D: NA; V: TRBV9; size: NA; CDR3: CASSEEKNGYTF; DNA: TGTGCCAGCAGCGAAGAAAAAAACGGCTACACCTTC
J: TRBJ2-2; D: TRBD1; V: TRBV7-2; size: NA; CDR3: CASSRDRNTGELFF; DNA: TGTGCCAGCAGCCGGGACAGGAACACCGGGGAGCTGTTTTTT
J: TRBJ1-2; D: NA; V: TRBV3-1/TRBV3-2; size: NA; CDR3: CASSRVDPGKGSGYTF; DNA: TGTGCCAGCAGCCGGGTAGATCCGGGAAAAGGTAGTGGCTACACCTTC
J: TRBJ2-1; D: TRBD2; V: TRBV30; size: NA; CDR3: CAWSERLAILGNEQFF; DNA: TGTGCCTGGAGTGAAAGACTAGCGATCCTGGGTAATGAGCAGTTCTTC